This T cell receptor (beta chain) was identified in a study of Graves' ophthalmopathy and Graves' hyperthyroidism. General study points: Stable hyperthyroidism and ophthalmopathy were told apart by a 13-signature model, which achieved just over 85% sensitivity and roughly 76% specificity. In blood appeared most of the expanded thyroid clonotypes whose frequency exceeded 0.001.

The CDR3 spans 13 residues. The V and J ends lost 0 bases and 3 bases, in that order; junction bases with no gene match: 1. Germline CDR1 reads SQVTM; CDR2 reads ANQGSEA. As to this clonotype: Its antigen is not identified.

The authors amplified TCR beta CDR3 regions from RNA transcripts. The library came from an HTBI-primed first-round RT-PCR and a second-round multiplex PCR. One entry per CDR3 protein, called by TCRdb with MiXCR from the multiplex PCR reads. Of around 1,000,000 distinct CDR3 sequences in the sample, 36% were seen once. The receptor was isolated from an adult man with Graves' hyperthyroidism. The chain uses TRBV29-1 and TRBJ1-2; 7 nucleotides match TRBD1. The sequenced sample consisted of peripheral blood or thyroid tissue (not recorded which). The CDR3 loop is CSVEDTGDYGYTF. The CDR3 nucleotides are TGCAGCGTTGAAGATACAGGGGACTATGGCTACACCTTC.